This T cell receptor beta chain was retrieved from a study of T cell changes during pregnancy in multiple sclerosis. From germline, CDR1 is ENHRY and CDR2 SYGVKD. The CDR3 has 18 amino acids. The V segment lost 6 bases and the J segment 2 bases; nucleotides outside the gene matches: 15. Clones were read by immunoSEQ multiplex PCR, and TCRdb kept only the in-frame ones, dropping some. The sample includes over 65,000 clones, approximately 91% seen only once; the top ten take around 2.3%. This specimen was peripheral blood, taken in the first trimester of pregnancy. This sequence was found in a female donor with multiple sclerosis, enrolled in a pregnancy study. The genes are TRBV10-3 and TRBJ2-3, with 9 bases aligning to TRBD2. The CDR3 DNA is TGTGCCATCAGGGATCCGTTTCAGGCTAGCGGGACCACAGATACGCAGTATTTT. This codes for CAIRDPFQASGTTDTQYF.